This is a list of T cell receptor beta chains from one sample in a study of OX40 agonist ivuxolimab in advanced cancers. Profiling relied on immunoSEQ multiplex PCR, and the TCRdb table lists in-frame clones only, not all of them. The table shows about 110,000 clones, with 90% occurring only once. The source was CD4+ or CD8+ T cells sorted from blood, collected in a trial of the OX40 agonist ivuxolimab. The origin of the receptors is an adult with an advanced solid tumor such as melanoma, head and neck, liver or kidney cancer. Both conserved end residues are part of each CDR3. D genes are given only for firm matches. A row's size may be missing; if present it is once, few, many or a size class.

cdr3_aa,cdr3_nt,d_call,clone_size,j_call,v_call
CASSFWDTQYF,TGCGCCAGCAGTTTTTGGGATACGCAGTATTTT,-,-,TRBJ2-3,TRBV28
CASSYSKRGYEQYF,TGTGCCAGCAGTTACTCGAAGAGGGGCTACGAGCAGTACTTC,-,-,TRBJ2-7,TRBV6-5
CAGSPRGSVTDTQYF,TGTGCCGGAAGCCCCCGGGGAAGCGTTACAGATACGCAGTATTTT,-,-,TRBJ2-3,TRBV28
CASSRISGTGGGETQYF,TGCGCCAGCAGCCGCATTTCCGGGACAGGGGGCGGGGAGACCCAGTACTTC,TRBD1,-,TRBJ2-5,TRBV4-3
CSAYTLGSPSEAFF,TGCAGCGCTTACACCTTGGGCAGCCCGTCTGAAGCTTTCTTT,-,-,TRBJ1-1,TRBV29-1
CASSIDSGTVLSEQYF,TGTGCCAGTAGTATAGACTCCGGGACCGTACTTTCCGAGCAGTACTTC,-,-,TRBJ2-7,TRBV19
CASSIEQGIGANVLTF,TGTGCCAGTAGTATAGAACAGGGGATCGGGGCCAACGTCCTGACTTTC,TRBD1,-,TRBJ2-6,TRBV19
CASTPGRQGRIETQYF,TGTGCCAGCACCCCGGGCCGACAGGGGCGGATAGAGACCCAGTACTTC,TRBD1,-,TRBJ2-5,TRBV25-1
CASRPPTSGGADTQYF,TGTGCCAGTAGACCCCCTACTAGCGGTGGGGCAGATACGCAGTATTTT,TRBD2,-,TRBJ2-3,TRBV19
CASSGLTTGELFF,TGTGCCAGCAGCGGACTCACTACCGGGGAGCTGTTTTTT,-,-,TRBJ2-2,TRBV2
CAWSTAEKLFF,TGTGCCTGGTCGACAGCTGAAAAACTGTTTTTT,-,once,TRBJ1-4,TRBV30
CASSAFRDRGLGTEAFF,TGTGCCAGCAGTGCATTCCGGGACAGGGGGCTTGGCACTGAAGCTTTCTTT,TRBD1,-,TRBJ1-1,TRBV7-8
CASGLQGGETQYF,TGTGCTAGTGGTTTACAGGGCGGGGAGACCCAGTACTTC,-,-,TRBJ2-5,TRBV12-5
CAISRDSSYNEQFF,TGTGCCATCAGTAGGGACAGTTCCTACAATGAGCAGTTCTTC,TRBD1,-,TRBJ2-1,TRBV10-3
CAWSGRSAGTQYF,TGTGCCTGGAGTGGACGGTCGGCGGGGACCCAGTACTTC,-,-,TRBJ2-5,TRBV30